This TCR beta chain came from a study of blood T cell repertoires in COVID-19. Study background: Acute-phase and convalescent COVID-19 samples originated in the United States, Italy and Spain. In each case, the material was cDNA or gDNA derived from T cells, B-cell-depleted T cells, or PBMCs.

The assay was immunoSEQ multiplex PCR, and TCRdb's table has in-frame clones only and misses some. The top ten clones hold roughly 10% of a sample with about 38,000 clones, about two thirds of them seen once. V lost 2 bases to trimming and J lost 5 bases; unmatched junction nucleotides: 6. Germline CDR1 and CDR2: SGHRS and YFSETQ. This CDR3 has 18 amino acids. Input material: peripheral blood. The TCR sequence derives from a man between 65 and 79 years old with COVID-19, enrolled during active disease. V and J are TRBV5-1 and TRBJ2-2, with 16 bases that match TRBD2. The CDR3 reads CASSFGTSGGARTGELFF. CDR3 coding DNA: TGCGCCAGCAGCTTCGGGACTAGCGGGGGGGCGCGAACCGGGGAGCTGTTTTTT.